One sample yielded the 23 T cell receptor beta chains listed below, sequenced in a study of shared clonotypes between healthy human individuals. This table comes from immunoSEQ multiplex PCR, and its TCRdb copy is limited to in-frame clones, with some not included. The sample records roughly 2,500,000 clones, 93% being singletons. The specimen sequenced was naive CD4+ T cells from PBMCs. Subset denoted: CD45RA+ positively selected. Receptors were obtained from a man in his late teens or twenties in good health. Some clones in this sample may be carry-over from other donors' samples.

The chain is built from TRBV27 and TRBJ1-2; D possibly corresponds to TRBD1 (5 bases). The CDR3 consists of 12 residues. Germline V gene lookup returns CDR1 MNHEY and CDR2 SMNVEV (reference sequence). Trimming removed 6 bases from V and 10 bases from J, with 15 bases in between. Here the CDR3 DNA reads TGTGCCAGCAGGCCAGACAGTGGGTTCTACACCTTC. Amino acid sequence: CASRPDSGFYTF.

This chain joins TRBV15 and TRBJ1-5; 7 bases map to TRBD1. Trimming cost V 0 bases and J 6 bases; bases outside gene matches: 5. This CDR3 comprises 15 residues. Germline V gene lookup returns CDR1 LNHNV and CDR2 YYDKDF (reference sequence). Here the CDR3 reads CATSRETGVGQPQHF. As DNA, the CDR3 is TGTGCCACCAGCAGAGAAACAGGGGTTGGTCAGCCCCAGCATTTT.

The chain joins TRBV28 to TRBJ1-5; perhaps TRBD1 as D (5 bases). The germline V gene encodes CDR1 MDHEN and CDR2 SYDVKM. CDR3 length equals 17 residues. The V and J ends lost 3 bases and 11 bases respectively, with 26 bases between them. Here the CDR3 reads CASSFPPTVRKGLAQHF. The CDR3 DNA is TGTGCCAGCAGTTTCCCACCGACAGTCCGTAAGGGTTTAGCCCAGCATTTT.

The CDR3 DNA sequence: TGCAGCGCGGGGACAGATCCGACAGATACGCAGTATTTT. Amino acids: CSAGTDPTDTQYF. The rearrangement uses TRBV29-1 and TRBJ2-3; 7 nucleotides align to TRBD1. V lost 7 bases and J lost 3; bases outside the gene matches: 7. CDR1 and CDR2 (germline): SQVTM, ANQGSEA. The CDR3 contains 13 residues.

The chain uses TRBV4-3 and TRBJ2-1, with 7 bases lining up with TRBD2. Germline CDR1 is LGHNA and CDR2 is YSLEER. This CDR3 has 18 residues. The V segment lost 2 bases and the J segment 7 bases; nucleotides outside the gene matches: 17. For the CDR3, the DNA is TGCGCCAGCAGCCAATACTGGGCTCCCGGGACTACCTTTAATGAGCAGTTCTTC. Translated: CASSQYWAPGTTFNEQFF.

The chain joins TRBV5-4 to TRBJ2-1; 8 bases line up with TRBD1. Trimming took 0 bases from V and 7 from J; bases not matched to a gene: 15. This CDR3 has 18 amino acids. Germline loops: CDR1 SGHNT, CDR2 YYREEE (reference sequence). CDR3 region: CASSLGPKGAGGANEQFF. DNA for the CDR3: TGTGCCAGCAGCTTGGGCCCTAAGGGGGCAGGGGGCGCGAATGAGCAGTTCTTC.

V gene TRBV7-3 combines with J gene TRBJ2-2; 9 bases are shared with TRBD1. Germline loops: CDR1 SGHTA, CDR2 FQGTGA. The CDR3 consists of 15 residues. After removal of 5 bases from V and 5 bases from J, the junction contained 6 bases not matched to a gene. The CDR3 DNA is TGTGCCAGCAGCCAGAACAGGGGGCAAACCGGGGAGCTGTTTTTT. Protein sequence: CASSQNRGQTGELFF.

Regarding this clone: This same CDR3 is encoded by further DNA sequences in the sample. This chain connects TRBV7-2 to TRBJ2-7, with D unresolved. In germline, CDR1 is SGHTA, CDR2 FQGNSA. This CDR3 comprises 11 residues. V was cut by 5 bases and J by 7 bases, with 9 bases left in between. CDR3 sequence: CASSPAFEQYF. As DNA, the CDR3 is TGTGCCAGCAGCCCGGCCTTTGAGCAGTACTTC.

The V call is TRBV5-1, the J call TRBJ2-2, with D uncertain. The CDR3 loop spans 16 amino acids. Deletions cut 2 bases from V and 1 base from J, with 12 bases between. Germline V gene sequence: CDR1 SGHRS, CDR2 YFSETQ. In DNA, the CDR3 is TGCGCCAGCAGCTTAACGGTTCAACTGAACACCGGGGAGCTGTTTTTT. This gives the protein CASSLTVQLNTGELFF.

The rearrangement links TRBV18 to TRBJ1-6, with a tentative D call TRBD1 (6 bases). V was pared by 2 bases and J by 8 bases, with 10 bases between. Per germline, CDR1 KGHSH and CDR2 LQKENI. This CDR3 comprises 14 residues. For the CDR3, the DNA is TGTGCCAGCTCACCAAGGGGGACGGATTCACCCCTCCACTTT. Amino acid sequence: CASSPRGTDSPLHF.

This chain uses TRBV10-2 with TRBJ2-5, with a tentative D call TRBD2 (6 bases). CDR3 length equals 13 residues. V lost 4 bases, J lost 5 bases, and 11 bases lay in between. Germline CDR1 reads WSHSY; CDR2 reads SAAADI. The CDR3, as DNA: TGCGCCAGCAGTGTACGGGGGTCGGAGACCCAGTACTTC. This encodes CASSVRGSETQYF.

The chain is built from TRBV28 and TRBJ2-3; 7 nucleotides line up with TRBD2. Per germline, CDR1 MDHEN and CDR2 SYDVKM. The CDR3 has 17 residues. Unmatched junction bases numbered 13, after V lost 5 bases and J lost 2 bases. CDR3 residues: CASSPSLGAGATDTQYF. The CDR3 DNA follows: TGTGCCAGCAGTCCTTCCCTAGGTGCGGGAGCCACAGATACGCAGTATTTT.

About this clone itself: Other DNA sequences in the sample encode the same CDR3. V usage is TRBV9 and J usage is TRBJ1-2, with unresolved D. The V and J ends lost 0 bases and 2 bases respectively, with 5 bases between them. The length of the CDR3 is 13 residues. Germline assignment: CDR1 SGDLS and CDR2 YYNGEE. The CDR3 nucleotides read TGTGCCAGCAGCGTAGATATAAACTATGGCTACACCTTC. This translates into CASSVDINYGYTF.

The genes are TRBV30 and TRBJ2-2, with 7 bases fitting TRBD2. Germline CDR1 reads GTSNPN; CDR2 reads SVGIG (reference sequence). The CDR3 extends over 15 amino acids. V dropped 3 bases and J dropped 8; count of bases not matched to a gene: 12. CDR3 DNA sequence: TGTGCCTGGAGCCTCCCGGGGGGACGTAGGGGGGAGCTGTTTTTT. The encoded protein is CAWSLPGGRRGELFF.

The chain uses TRBV7-2 and TRBJ2-7; tentatively, D is TRBD1 or TRBD2 (6 bases each). CDR3 length equals 16 residues. The germline V gene encodes CDR1 SGHTA and CDR2 FQGNSA. V was shortened by 3 bases and J by 0 bases, with 15 bases between the two germline ends. As DNA, the CDR3 is TGTGCCAGCAGCTTCCTAGCCGGGGGCGGCTCCTACGAGCAGTACTTC. It codes for CASSFLAGGGSYEQYF.

V and J are TRBV19 and TRBJ2-7; no firm D call. Germline V lookup: CDR1 LNHDA, CDR2 SQIVND (reference sequence). Between the trimmed V and J ends, which lost 7 bases and 2 bases, there was a span of 12 bases. This CDR3 has 13 amino acids. The CDR3, as DNA: TGTGCCAGTAAGGAAAGGGCAGCCTACGAGCAGTACTTC. Protein: CASKERAAYEQYF.

The rearrangement uses TRBV6-1 and TRBJ1-2, with a possible D match to TRBD1 (6 bases). CDR3 length: 16 residues. Trimming took off 4 bases at V and 2 bases at J, with 17 bases between the two ends. The V gene's germline CDR1 is MNHNS and CDR2 SASEGT. In DNA, the CDR3 is TGTGCCAGCAGTGGCGGGAGGGGGGCGCGAAACTATGGCTACACCTTC. It is translated as CASSGGRGARNYGYTF.

The V call is TRBV7-7, the J call TRBJ2-2, with TRBD2 matching over 9 bases. The CDR3 consists of 16 residues. Germline CDR1 SSHAT, CDR2 FNYEAQ (reference sequence). V lost 1 base, J lost 4 bases, and 4 bases stayed unmatched. The CDR3 sequence is CASSLGREGRTGELFF. Here the CDR3 DNA reads TGTGCCAGCAGCTTAGGGCGGGAGGGCCGCACCGGGGAGCTGTTTTTT. Looking up the rest from reference TRBV7-7 and TRBJ2-2 gives the full variable domain: GAGVSQSPRYKVTKRGQDVTLRCDPISSHATLYWYQQALGQGPEFLTYFNYEAQPDKSGLPSDRFSAERPEGSISTLTIQRTEQRDSAMYRCASSLGREGRTGELFFGEGSRLTVL.

This clone was seen a single time. V is TRBV27 and J is TRBJ2-7; the D gene is possibly TRBD1 (5 bases). The germline V gene has CDR1 MNHEY and CDR2 SMNVEV (reference sequence). The CDR3 is made up of 11 amino acids. The V gene lost 9 bases and the J gene lost 3 bases, with 9 bases spanning the gap. The CDR3 spells CASGRGYEQYF. The CDR3 bases are TGTGCCAGTGGAAGGGGCTACGAGCAGTACTTC.

As for this clone: Other nucleotide sequences in the sample specify the same CDR3. The V and J genes are TRBV9 and TRBJ2-2, with D possibly being TRBD2 (6 bases). Trimming removed 1 base from V and 2 bases from J, with 9 bases in between. This CDR3 region has 15 residues. Germline CDR1 and CDR2: SGDLS and YYNGEE. CDR3: CASSVLGTNTGELFF. In DNA form, the CDR3 reads TGTGCCAGCAGCGTACTCGGGACTAACACCGGGGAGCTGTTTTTT.

The genes are TRBV19 and TRBJ1-4; TRBD1 matches at 8 bases. CDR1 and CDR2 from the germline V gene are LNHDA and SQIVND (reference sequence). With V trimmed by 9 bases and J by 8 bases, 5 bases remained unmatched. This CDR3 is 12 amino acids long. CDR3 DNA sequence: TGTGCCAGCCGACAGGGGAAGGAAAAACTGTTTTTT. Translation gives CASRQGKEKLFF. The full variable domain, in which reference TRBV19 and TRBJ1-4 provide the parts outside the CDR3, is DGGITQSPKYLFRKEGQNVTLSCEQNLNHDAMYWYRQDPGQGLRLIYYSQIVNDFQKGDIAEGYSVSREKKESFPLTVTSAQKNPTAFYLCASRQGKEKLFFGSGTQLSVL.

The count of this clone is one. One junction end does not reproduce the germline sequence, and a read error may be involved. J is TRBJ1-3 and V is TRBV30; possible D gene TRBD1, 5 bases. The CDR3 length is 12 residues. The germline gives CDR1 GTSNPN, CDR2 SVGIG (reference sequence). As DNA, the CDR3 is TGTGCCCGGAGGGGCTCTGGAAACACCATATATTTT. Translating it yields CARRGSGNTIYF.

The J gene is TRBJ1-2, the V gene TRBV30; the match to TRBD1 covers 10 bases. Germline lookup yields CDR1 GTSNPN and CDR2 SVGIG (reference sequence). This CDR3 spans 14 amino acids. V shed 1 base, J shed 4 bases, and the junction held 3 bases outside the gene matches. CDR3 in amino acids: CAWSGDRGFYGYTF. The CDR3 DNA is TGTGCCTGGAGTGGGGACAGGGGCTTCTATGGCTACACCTTC.